These 11 T cell receptor beta chains came from one sample sequenced in a study of T cell changes during pregnancy in multiple sclerosis. Sequencing was performed with immunoSEQ multiplex PCR; in TCRdb, only in-frame clones are kept and a portion is missing. The sample contains tens of thousands of clones, 91% of which appear only once. This specimen consisted of CD4+ T cells from peripheral blood mononuclear cells, obtained in the first trimester of pregnancy. Receptor source: a female donor with multiple sclerosis, enrolled in a pregnancy study.

This sequence joins TRBV6-6 and TRBJ2-7; 9 bases align to TRBD1. The germline V gene has CDR1 MNHNY and CDR2 SVGAGI (reference sequence). The CDR3 consists of 15 residues. The trim removed 6 bases at V and 0 bases at J, leaving 6 bases unmatched. As DNA, the CDR3 is TGTGCCAGCAGATACGGACAGGGGTCCTCCTACGAGCAGTACTTC. Protein product: CASRYGQGSSYEQYF.

The chain links TRBV2 to TRBJ1-2; D gene uncertain. Trimming cost V 6 bases and J 1 base, with 12 bases left between them. The CDR3 loop spans 14 amino acids. CDR1 is SNHLY and CDR2 is FYNNEI in the germline V gene. The DNA of the CDR3 is TGTGCCAGCAGCGCCGGCGGATTTAACTATGGCTACACCTTC. Translated, it gives CASSAGGFNYGYTF.

The chain employs TRBV18 and TRBJ1-2; perhaps TRBD1 as D (6 bases). The ends were cut back, 5 bases at V and 5 bases at J, with 15 bases in the middle. The CDR3 runs 14 residues. Germline CDR1 KGHSH, CDR2 LQKENI. CDR3 nucleotide sequence: TGTGCCAGCTCAGATTCGACAGGTACTTATGGCTACACCTTC. It is translated as CASSDSTGTYGYTF. The variable domain in full, with the rest retrieved from reference TRBV18 and TRBJ1-2, is NAGVMQNPRHLVRRRGQEARLRCSPMKGHSHVYWYRQLPEEGLKFMVYLQKENIIDESGMPKERFSAEFPKEGPSILRIQQVVRGDSAAYFCASSDSTGTYGYTFGSGTRLTVV.

The chain has TRBV25-1 and TRBJ1-2; tentatively, D is TRBD1 (6 bases). With 3 bases removed from V and 4 bases from J, the gap between germline ends came to 15 bases. The germline V gene encodes CDR1 MGHDK and CDR2 SYGVNS. This CDR3 is 15 amino acids long. CDR3 sequence (DNA): TGTGCCAGCAGTGAGAAACAGGGCTCTCTCTATGGCTACACCTTC. Amino acids: CASSEKQGSLYGYTF.

The chain carries TRBV7-3 and TRBJ1-1; no reliable D call. This CDR3 contains 15 residues. Trimming removed 0 bases from V and 2 bases from J, with 10 bases in between. Germline-derived CDR1 and CDR2 are SGHTA and FQGTGA. The CDR3 is CASSLTPGTNTEAFF. The CDR3 DNA follows: TGTGCCAGCAGCTTAACTCCCGGTACCAACACTGAAGCTTTCTTT. The variable domain in full, with the rest retrieved from reference TRBV7-3 and TRBJ1-1, is GAGVSQTPSNKVTEKGKYVELRCDPISGHTALYWYRQSLGQGPEFLIYFQGTGAADDSGLPNDRFFAVRPEGSVSTLKIQRTERGDSAVYLCASSLTPGTNTEAFFGQGTRLTVV.

The CDR3 spells CASSVVAYPNGELFF. The CDR3 DNA reads as TGTGCCAGCAGCGTAGTAGCTTACCCGAACGGGGAGCTGTTTTTT. The chain uses TRBV9 and TRBJ2-2, with D hard to call. The CDR3 is 15 residues long. Trimming took off 0 bases at V and 7 bases at J, with 13 bases between the two ends. The germline V gene has CDR1 SGDLS and CDR2 YYNGEE.

The chain links TRBV5-1 to TRBJ1-2; D gene uncertain. Looked up from germline, CDR1 is SGHRS and CDR2 is YFSETQ. V lost 4 bases to trimming and J lost 7 bases, with 14 bases between them. This CDR3 has 13 amino acids. The CDR3 coding sequence is TGCGCCAGCAGCCCCGGACTGAACGCTGGCTACACCTTC. This sequence encodes CASSPGLNAGYTF.

This rearrangement joins TRBV5-1 to TRBJ2-1; possible D gene TRBD1, 5 bases. Deletions cut 2 bases from V and 5 bases from J, with 14 bases between. Germline V gene sequence: CDR1 SGHRS, CDR2 YFSETQ. This CDR3 has 15 amino acids. The DNA of the CDR3 is TGCGCCAGCAGCTTACCAGGGCGGCAAGACAATGAGCAGTTCTTC. Its protein product is CASSLPGRQDNEQFF.

This chain connects TRBV2 to TRBJ2-7; 9 nucleotides match TRBD1. The CDR3 totals 16 residues. Germline V gene sequence: CDR1 SNHLY, CDR2 FYNNEI. V lost 7 bases, J lost 3 bases, and 13 bases stayed unmatched. For the CDR3, the DNA is TGTGCCAGCACTACACCGGGACAGGGTACTTTCTACGAGCAGTACTTC. It encodes CASTTPGQGTFYEQYF.

The genes are TRBV19 and TRBJ2-4; 9 bases agree with TRBD1. This CDR3 is 19 amino acids long. Trimming cost V 3 bases and J 6 bases; bases outside gene matches: 18. In germline, CDR1 is LNHDA, CDR2 SQIVND (reference sequence). The CDR3 DNA reads TGTGCCAGTAGTATCGAGACCGGGACAGGGAAGGGGAACCTAAACATTCAGTACTTC. Encoded protein: CASSIETGTGKGNLNIQYF.

The chain joins TRBV27 to TRBJ2-7, with D unresolved. CDR1 is MNHEY, CDR2 SMNVEV, per germline (reference sequence). The CDR3 runs to 15 residues. Trimming took 6 bases from V and 6 from J, leaving 21 bases between them. The CDR3 here is CASSAPGAPIREQYF. The CDR3 nucleotides read TGTGCCAGCAGCGCCCCAGGTGCGCCGATCCGCGAGCAGTACTTC.